The entry below describes one TCR beta chain. Its antigen is undetermined. A junction end diverges from the germline sequence, so it may reflect a read error. It was unsorted whole blood that yielded blood RNA, and germline DNA was also extracted. In advance of surgery, 4 to 4.5 milliliters of peripheral blood were collected. There are 14 residues in the CDR3. Germline V gene lookup returns CDR1 MRHNA and CDR2 SNTAGT. TCR beta cDNA came from about 500 ng total RNA, primed with a constant-region primer. A slightly modified ARM-PCR protocol with three nested multiplex PCR rounds produced these TCR beta libraries. With TRBV1-TRBV30 forward primers and a C-beta reverse primer, the first two PCR rounds were run for approximately 10 cycles each. TCRdb passed the multiplex PCR reads through MiXCR, listing each CDR3 protein once. Of 250,000 to 400,000 distinct CDR3 sequences listed, 50% to 70% are singletons.

This sample stems from a study of tumor-infiltrating lymphocytes in primary liver carcinoma. Turning to the study itself: Patients underwent surgical resection for primary liver carcinoma. General study findings and limits: Researchers found tumor-adjacent and tumor-blood pairs overlapped less than tumor region pairs. Tumors had a significantly higher top-250-clone fraction than blood (p = 0.039).

Material: peripheral blood. V gene TRBV6-4 combines with J gene TRBJ2-6; D ambiguous. The TCR sequence derives from a man aged 40-49 years with primary liver carcinoma and hepatitis B virus infection. The CDR3: CTSSDSSGANVLTF. As DNA, the CDR3 is TGTACCAGCAGTGACTCTTCTGGGGCCAACGTCCTGACTTTC.